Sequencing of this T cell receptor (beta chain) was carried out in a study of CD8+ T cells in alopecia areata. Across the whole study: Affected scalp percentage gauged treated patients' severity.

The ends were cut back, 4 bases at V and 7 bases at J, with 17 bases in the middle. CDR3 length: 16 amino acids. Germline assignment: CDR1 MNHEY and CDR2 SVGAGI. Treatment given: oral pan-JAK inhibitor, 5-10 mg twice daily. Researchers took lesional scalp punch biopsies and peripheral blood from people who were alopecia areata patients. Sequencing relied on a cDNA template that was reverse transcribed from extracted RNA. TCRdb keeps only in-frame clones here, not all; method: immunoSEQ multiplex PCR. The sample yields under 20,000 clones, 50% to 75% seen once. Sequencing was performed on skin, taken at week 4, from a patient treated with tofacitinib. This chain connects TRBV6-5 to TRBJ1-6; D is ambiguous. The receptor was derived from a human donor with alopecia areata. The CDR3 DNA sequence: TGTGCCAGCAGTTTGGGCGACCGGGGAGGGAATTCACCCCTCCACTTT. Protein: CASSLGDRGGNSPLHF.